The T cell receptor beta chain described here comes from a study of blood T cell repertoires in COVID-19 (dated by TCRdb to the early 2020s). Broadly, across the study: Samples covering the acute and convalescent phases of COVID-19 were provided by collaborators in the United States, Italy and Spain. The prospective study material was composed of cDNA or gDNA derived from T cells, B-cell-depleted T cells, or PBMCs. Subjects who had been exposed to COVID-19, were actively infected with it, or had recovered from it provided the deeply sampled blood TCRbeta repertoires that made up the dataset. The repertoires were released in a freely available public database intended as a resource for research on the immune response to SARS-CoV-2. Samples came from the ongoing ImmuneRACE study (first 160 participants) plus 1,254 subjects from 6 global collaborators. A de-identified subject ID, COVID-19 status, age in years and sex were almost always included in the sample metadata. Where HLA class I and class II types were available, the types were taken from metadata supplied by the sample provider, not from assay-based typing.

TCRbeta CDR3 regions were amplified from genomic DNA by means of the immunoSEQ Assay, a bias-controlled multiplex PCR. In the paper's pipeline: The number of nucleated cells in each sample was estimated by amplification of reference gene primers within the assay. To quantify the absolute abundance of each unique TCRbeta CDR3 rearrangement, sequence reads were collapsed and filtered. For each sample, productive Simpson clonality was calculated by taking the square root of Simpson's diversity index across productive rearrangements. Here the immuneACCESS table is served through TCRdb, limited to in-frame sequences with V and J called. Missing clones are a known gap in these copies; in checked studies unresolved V genes cover under half, and the rest lacks a known reason. The D gene and trimming were derived from the DNA, and the V and J assignments and clone size from that table. This sample comprises about 230,000 clones, more than 65% of them detected only once. The top ten clones comprise under 2.5% of the sample.

The junction shows trimming of 6 bases on V and 3 bases on J, and the gene matches do not reach 12 bases of it. In the germline V gene, CDR1 corresponds to SGHDT and CDR2 to YYEEEE. The CDR3 has 16 amino acids, counting the end cysteine and phenylalanine. The read is trimmed to its CDR3 DNA, 48 bases read in frame from base 1. In regard to this clone: Which antigen it targets is not known. Nothing much larger sits one base from this clone, and base qualities are not available.

Paper-wide results and their limitations: The quantity of clinical and demographic metadata differed by source and by participant and was supplied without curation.

A second Seattle source provided samples from volunteer blood donors who had recovered from COVID-19. Each collaborating institution followed its own protocols to collect whole blood in K2EDTA tubes. For TCRbeta analysis, collaborators shipped samples in one of three forms: frozen whole blood, isolated PBMCs, or DNA extracted from either of those sample types. The source of this sequence is a man aged 35 to 55 who had recovered from COVID-19. Source material: peripheral blood. The sequence joins TRBV5-6 to TRBJ2-3, with 8 middle bases fitting TRBD2. The CDR3 protein sequence reads: CASTVGGSGETDTQYF. The nucleotide sequence is given as TGTGCCAGCACCGTGGGCGGTAGCGGGGAAACAGATACGCAGTATTTT.